A selection of T cell receptor beta chains follows, all from one sample in a study of Ad26.COV2.S vaccination and SARS-CoV-2 variants. Method: immunoSEQ multiplex PCR; TCRdb's copy keeps in-frame clones and lacks some. In the table there are just over 350,000 clones, roughly 94% of which are singletons. This sample comprised peripheral blood, obtained after recovery from COVID-19. Receptors originate from a human donor who had recovered from COVID-19. Each CDR3 is given with its conserved first and last residue. The order of the fields is J gene, V gene, D gene, clone size, CDR3 protein, CDR3 DNA. D genes are given only for firm matches. Only some rows state a clone size, as once, few, many or a class for expanded clones.

J: TRBJ2-5; V: TRBV28; D: NA; size: NA; CDR3: CASSVGTASRYQETQYF; DNA: TGTGCCAGCAGCGTAGGGACCGCTTCCAGGTACCAAGAGACCCAGTACTTC
J: TRBJ2-5; V: TRBV7-8; D: NA; size: NA; CDR3: CASSLDRVEETQYF; DNA: TGTGCCAGCAGCTTAGATAGGGTAGAGGAGACCCAGTACTTC
J: TRBJ2-7; V: TRBV10-2; D: NA; size: NA; CDR3: CATRGVESSYEQYF; DNA: TGCGCCACCCGCGGAGTGGAAAGCTCCTACGAGCAGTACTTC
J: TRBJ1-1; V: TRBV7-8; D: NA; size: NA; CDR3: CASSTQSRGNTEAFF; DNA: TGTGCCAGCAGCACCCAGAGCAGGGGGAACACTGAAGCTTTCTTT
J: TRBJ1-5; V: TRBV2; D: NA; size: NA; CDR3: CASSGTPPHRPQHF; DNA: TGTGCCAGCAGTGGGACTCCACCCCATCGGCCCCAGCATTTT
J: TRBJ1-3; V: TRBV3-1/TRBV3-2; D: NA; size: NA; CDR3: CASSGGTGNTIYF; DNA: TGTGCCAGCAGCGGGGGGACAGGAAACACCATATATTTT
J: TRBJ1-4; V: TRBV27; D: NA; size: NA; CDR3: CASSLASGGPNEKLFF; DNA: TGTGCCAGCAGTCTAGCCTCCGGGGGCCCTAATGAAAAACTGTTTTTT
J: TRBJ1-2; V: TRBV19; D: NA; size: NA; CDR3: CASSPKGAANYGYTF; DNA: TGTGCCAGTAGTCCAAAGGGCGCAGCTAACTATGGCTACACCTTC
J: TRBJ1-5; V: TRBV15; D: NA; size: NA; CDR3: CATTGSNQPQHF; DNA: TGTGCCACTACAGGTAGCAATCAGCCCCAGCATTTT
J: TRBJ2-3; V: TRBV5-1; D: NA; size: NA; CDR3: CASSLGGQELDTQYF; DNA: TGCGCCAGCAGCTTGGGCGGTCAGGAACTGGATACGCAGTATTTT
J: TRBJ1-2; V: TRBV6-5; D: NA; size: NA; CDR3: CASSTMGGYTF; DNA: TGTGCCAGCAGCACTATGGGGGGCTACACCTTC
J: TRBJ1-2; V: TRBV5-1; D: TRBD1; size: NA; CDR3: CASSLVSGGVSNYGYTF; DNA: TGCGCCAGCAGCTTGGTTTCAGGGGGCGTAAGTAACTATGGCTACACCTTC
J: TRBJ1-2; V: TRBV7-2; D: NA; size: NA; CDR3: CASSPTGGLRNNYGYTF; DNA: TGTGCCAGCAGTCCTACTGGGGGGTTAAGGAATAACTATGGCTACACCTTC
J: TRBJ2-3; V: TRBV6-4; D: NA; size: NA; CDR3: CASSKGQRGGADTQYF; DNA: TGTGCCAGCAGCAAGGGACAGAGGGGAGGTGCAGATACGCAGTATTTT
J: TRBJ1-2; V: TRBV5-1; D: NA; size: once; CDR3: CASSLEGELYGYTF; DNA: TGCGCCAGCAGCTTGGAGGGGGAACTCTATGGCTACACCTTC
J: TRBJ1-5; V: TRBV10-2; D: NA; size: NA; CDR3: CASSEVAGNQPQHF; DNA: TGCGCCAGCAGTGAGGTAGCTGGGAATCAGCCCCAGCATTTT
J: TRBJ2-1; V: TRBV11-2; D: TRBD2; size: NA; CDR3: CASSRGGPPGNEQFF; DNA: TGTGCCAGCAGCCGGGGGGGCCCACCGGGGAATGAGCAGTTCTTC
J: TRBJ2-5; V: TRBV5-4; D: TRBD2; size: NA; CDR3: CASSLKRGAGETQYF; DNA: TGTGCCAGCAGCTTGAAGCGGGGGGCGGGCGAGACCCAGTACTTC
J: TRBJ1-3; V: TRBV21-1; D: NA; size: NA; CDR3: CASSIPDGNSGNTIYF; DNA: TGTGCCAGCAGCATTCCTGACGGTAACTCTGGAAACACCATATATTTT
J: TRBJ1-5; V: TRBV6-5; D: NA; size: NA; CDR3: CATQGSNQPQHF; DNA: TGTGCCACCCAGGGTAGCAATCAGCCCCAGCATTTT
J: TRBJ1-5; V: TRBV2; D: NA; size: NA; CDR3: CASTSGAGNQPQHF; DNA: TGTGCCAGCACCTCAGGGGCCGGCAATCAGCCCCAGCATTTT
J: TRBJ2-7; V: TRBV27; D: NA; size: NA; CDR3: CASQARFRDEQYF; DNA: TGTGCCAGCCAGGCGCGGTTTCGAGACGAGCAGTACTTC